Sequencing of this T cell receptor (beta chain) was carried out in a study of T cell repertoires in cytomegalovirus infection. About the study: Matching HLA type, along with CMV infection, was indicated by public TCR beta signatures.

This clonotype was counted a few times. The antigen is not known. TCRdb analysed the reads with MiXCR anew, one entry per CDR3 protein. The data hold fewer than 350,000 distinct CDR3 sequences, with roughly 15% observed a single time. The study's findings and limits: There were HLA-C-restricted CMV-specific TCR beta clonotypes dominating the ex vivo response. Of the TCR beta families, the public ones yielded a cumulative frequency that identified carriers of CMV plus the relevant HLA.

Material for sequencing was PBMCs. The source of this sequence is a human donor in good health (CMV status not recorded). Some clones in this sample may be carry-over from other donors' samples.

CDR3 sequence (DNA): TGTGCCATCAGCCCGGGGGTGGGGAATGAGCAGTTCTTC. Its translation: CAISPGVGNEQFF. The V and J genes are TRBV10-3 and TRBJ2-1, with a weak D call TRBD2 (6 bases). This CDR3 region has 13 residues. Germline V gene sequence: CDR1 ENHRY, CDR2 SYGVKD. The V end was cut by 6 bases, the J end by 7 bases, with 13 bases between.